These 8 T cell receptor beta chains were all obtained from the same sample, sequenced in a study of cytomegalovirus exposure and HLA in healthy donors. The PCR used 60 Vbeta and 13 Jbeta primers. TCRdb keeps only in-frame clones here, not all; method: immunoSEQ multiplex PCR. The sample shows about 160,000 clones, 65% to 90% of them seen only once. The sequenced sample was PBMCs. The receptors here all came from a woman aged 18-29 years in good health and CMV-seronegative.

CDR3 in DNA: TGTGCCAGCAGTTGGACAGGGGGGTACTATGGCTACACCTTC. It is translated as CASSWTGGYYGYTF. V usage is TRBV28 and J usage is TRBJ1-2; 10 nucleotides align to TRBD1. Trimming removed 4 bases from V and 3 bases from J; junction bases left unmatched: 2. The CDR3 is made up of 14 amino acids. Germline values: CDR1 MDHEN, CDR2 SYDVKM.

This chain links TRBV5-1 with TRBJ2-5; 8 bases match TRBD1. Losses at the gene ends were 2 bases for V and 2 bases for J; bases not matched to a gene: 2. The CDR3 runs to 14 residues. CDR1 is SGHRS and CDR2 is YFSETQ in the germline V gene. The CDR3, as DNA: TGCGCCAGCAGCTTACGACAGGGGCAAGAGACCCAGTACTTC. Its protein is CASSLRQGQETQYF. Based on the CDR3 plus reference TRBV5-1 and TRBJ2-5, the full variable domain is KAGVTQTPRYLIKTRGQQVTLSCSPISGHRSVSWYQQTPGQGLQFLFEYFSETQRNKGNFPGRFSGRQFSNSRSEMNVSTLELGDSALYLCASSLRQGQETQYFGPGTRLLVL.

V and J are TRBV29-1 and TRBJ1-1; perhaps TRBD1 as D (5 bases). The CDR3 runs to 14 residues. The V and J ends lost 0 bases and 5 bases respectively, with 13 bases between them. Germline loops: CDR1 SQVTM, CDR2 ANQGSEA. In DNA, the CDR3 is TGCAGCGTTGAAGACGTGCAGGGAAGGACTGAAGCTTTCTTT. Protein sequence: CSVEDVQGRTEAFF.

The chain combines TRBV9 with TRBJ2-1; D might be TRBD1 (6 bases). Between the trimmed V and J ends, which lost 2 bases and 5 bases, there was a span of 20 bases. The CDR3 has 17 residues. CDR1 and CDR2 (germline): SGDLS, YYNGEE. Written as DNA, the CDR3 is TGTGCCAGCAGCGTCCCGGGACATTCGTCGGGCAACAATGAGCAGTTCTTC. This translates into CASSVPGHSSGNNEQFF.

V and J are TRBV28 and TRBJ2-5; 7 positions agree with TRBD1. The closer fit of TRBJ2-7 to the DNA end suggests the J call may be wrong. The CDR3 consists of 12 residues. The germline CDR1 and CDR2 sequences are MDHEN and SYDVKM. CDR3 sequence (DNA): TGTGCCAGCCGAGGGGGCCACTACGAGCAGTACTTC. This translates into CASRGGHYEQYF.

The sample holds a few counts of this clone. J is TRBJ2-7 and V is TRBV27, with a possible D match to TRBD1 (5 bases). V lost 6 bases, J lost 3 bases, and 12 bases lay in between. Per germline, CDR1 MNHEY and CDR2 SMNVEV (reference sequence). CDR3 length: 13 residues. Here the CDR3 reads CASSRADSYEQYF. CDR3 coding DNA: TGTGCCAGCAGCCGCGCTGACAGCTACGAGCAGTACTTC.

This clone came up once. The chain couples TRBV6-1 to TRBJ2-3, with 12 nucleotides matching TRBD2. Looked up from germline, CDR1 is MNHNS and CDR2 is SASEGT. Trimming cost V 4 bases and J 5 bases; bases outside gene matches: 7. The CDR3 contains 16 residues. The chain's CDR3 is CASSVSSGGAEDTQYF. CDR3 nucleotides: TGTGCCAGCAGTGTCTCTAGCGGGGGGGCCGAAGATACGCAGTATTTT.

The chain carries TRBV18 and TRBJ2-5; D not resolved. The germline gives CDR1 KGHSH, CDR2 LQKENI. CDR3 size: 14 residues. The V end lost 3 bases, the J end lost 1 base, and 9 bases lay between the germline ends. The CDR3 coding sequence is TGTGCCAGCTCACCGATGTCCAGCCAAGAGACCCAGTACTTC. This sequence encodes CASSPMSSQETQYF.